The next 12 T cell receptor beta chains were all read from a single sample in a study of blood T cell repertoires in COVID-19. Only in-frame clones appear in the TCRdb table, and some are missing; sequencing was by immunoSEQ multiplex PCR. The sample shows over 250,000 clones, over 75% of them seen only once. Sequencing input: peripheral blood. These receptors all come from a human donor in a cohort sampled during active COVID-19.

The V call is TRBV18, the J call TRBJ2-3, with 14 bases fitting TRBD2. V shed 9 bases, J shed 6 bases, and the junction held 8 bases outside the gene matches. Germline V gene data show CDR1 as KGHSH and CDR2 as LQKENI. This CDR3 has 15 residues. In DNA form, the CDR3 reads TGTGCCAGTGTGGGACTAGCGGGAGCGCGCGATACGCAGTATTTT. Protein sequence: CASVGLAGARDTQYF.

In its sample, this clone was seen a few times. The rearrangement links TRBV5-1 to TRBJ2-1; D unresolved. Germline V lookup: CDR1 SGHRS, CDR2 YFSETQ. Between the trimmed V and J ends, which lost 3 bases and 5 bases, there was a span of 15 bases. CDR3 size: 15 residues. The CDR3 nucleotides read TGCGCCAGCAGCTACATAAACCAAGATAACAATGAGCAGTTCTTC. Its protein is CASSYINQDNNEQFF.

This chain uses TRBV9 with TRBJ2-5; 9 positions agree with TRBD2. The V gene's germline CDR1 is SGDLS and CDR2 YYNGEE. CDR3 length equals 17 residues. J gave up 2 bases and V 0 bases, and 8 bases lay outside the gene matches. The DNA for the CDR3 is TGTGCCAGCAGCGTAGGGGAGAGCGGGGGGCGACAAGAGACCCAGTACTTC. Amino acids: CASSVGESGGRQETQYF.

This rearrangement joins TRBV6-5 to TRBJ2-7; the match to TRBD2 covers 8 bases. The ends lost 6 bases at V and 3 bases at J; junction bases unmatched: 10. Germline V CDR1 and CDR2: MNHEY, SVGAGI. The CDR3 has 15 residues. CDR3 loop: CASSPRGSGSYEQYF. In DNA form, the CDR3 reads TGTGCCAGCAGCCCCCGGGGGAGCGGGAGCTACGAGCAGTACTTC.

In this sample, this clone turned up a few times. This rearrangement joins TRBV19 to TRBJ1-6; the match to TRBD1 covers 7 bases. V was pared by 4 bases and J by 6 bases, with 9 bases of the junction left unmatched. Germline CDR1 reads LNHDA; CDR2 reads SQIVND (reference sequence). CDR3 length: 16 residues. The CDR3: CASSTRQGPANSPLHF. DNA of the CDR3: TGTGCCAGTAGTACCCGACAGGGACCGGCTAATTCACCCCTCCACTTT.

The V and J genes are TRBV5-6 and TRBJ2-4; 7 bases are shared with TRBD2. The CDR3 covers 13 residues. Germline CDR1 is SGHDT and CDR2 is YYEEEE. V was clipped by 5 bases and J by 5 bases; unmatched bases: 4. The CDR3 protein is CASSWGGQNIQYF. The CDR3, as DNA: TGTGCCAGCAGTTGGGGGGGACAAAACATTCAGTACTTC.

Remarks on this clone: Within the sample, other DNA sequences also encode this same CDR3. The chain uses TRBV18 and TRBJ1-6; TRBD1 aligns across 10 bases. CDR1 and CDR2 (germline): KGHSH, LQKENI. The CDR3 is 14 amino acids. Trimming cost V 3 bases and J 7 bases; bases outside gene matches: 0. CDR3 in amino acids: CASSPGQGNSPLHF. The DNA for the CDR3 is TGTGCCAGCTCACCGGGACAGGGGAATTCACCCCTCCACTTT.

The CDR3 coding sequence is TGTGCCAGCAGTTACCCCGGGCTAGCGGGAGTACAGTTCTTC. It yields the protein CASSYPGLAGVQFF. The J gene is TRBJ2-1, the V gene TRBV6-5; 10 nucleotides align to TRBD2. Germline trimming cut 2 bases from V and 13 bases from J; bases unmatched to any gene: 8. Per germline, CDR1 MNHEY and CDR2 SVGAGI. The CDR3 has 14 amino acids.

V is TRBV18 and J is TRBJ2-5; 10 positions match TRBD2. The CDR3 covers 15 residues. Germline CDR1 reads KGHSH; CDR2 reads LQKENI. V dropped 3 bases and J dropped 5; count of bases not matched to a gene: 6. CDR3 nucleotides: TGTGCCAGCTCACCTCCCGAGCGGGGGGGGGAGACCCAGTACTTC. This gives the protein CASSPPERGGETQYF. Complete variable domain (other parts from reference TRBV18 and TRBJ2-5): NAGVMQNPRHLVRRRGQEARLRCSPMKGHSHVYWYRQLPEEGLKFMVYLQKENIIDESGMPKERFSAEFPKEGPSILRIQQVVRGDSAAYFCASSPPERGGETQYFGPGTRLLVL.

V gene TRBV6-5 combines with J gene TRBJ2-1; maybe TRBD2 (5 bases). The V gene's germline CDR1 is MNHEY and CDR2 SVGAGI. The CDR3 consists of 13 residues. Trimming stripped 6 bases from V and 5 bases from J, with 11 bases between. The CDR3 loop reads CASSVARDNEQFF. The CDR3 nucleotides read TGTGCCAGCAGCGTAGCGAGGGACAATGAGCAGTTCTTC.

V and J are TRBV24-1 and TRBJ2-2; D not resolved. Trimming left V 7 bases short and J 2 bases short, with 10 bases between. Germline V gene lookup returns CDR1 KGHDR and CDR2 SFDVKD. The CDR3 totals 14 residues. In DNA form, the CDR3 reads TGTGCCACCAGAGAGAAATCAAACACCGGGGAGCTGTTTTTT. Translating it yields CATREKSNTGELFF.

V gene TRBV5-1 combines with J gene TRBJ2-5; 14 nucleotides align to TRBD2. V shed 5 bases, J shed 3 bases, and the junction held 15 bases outside the gene matches. Germline V gene sequence: CDR1 SGHRS, CDR2 YFSETQ. The CDR3 loop spans 19 amino acids. The CDR3 DNA follows: TGCGCCAGCAGTCCAAAAGTGACTAGCGGGAGGGCGGGGAAAGAGACCCAGTACTTC. Translating gives CASSPKVTSGRAGKETQYF. Complete variable domain (other parts from reference TRBV5-1 and TRBJ2-5): KAGVTQTPRYLIKTRGQQVTLSCSPISGHRSVSWYQQTPGQGLQFLFEYFSETQRNKGNFPGRFSGRQFSNSRSEMNVSTLELGDSALYLCASSPKVTSGRAGKETQYFGPGTRLLVL.